The entry below describes one T cell receptor (beta chain). This clone's antigen is unknown. There are no base qualities to consult, and no much larger clone falls within one base. The donors were included in the validation cohort of over a hundred subjects, a group kept apart from the roughly 610-subject first cohort. The protocol used for the library was the immunoSEQ multiplex PCR assay. The published analysis was carried out like this. A statistical classification framework was built to diagnose cytomegalovirus status from the catalog of TCR beta chain sequences. The immuneACCESS repertoire file appears here via TCRdb, limited to in-frame rearrangements. These files lack a portion of the clones; in checked studies, under half of the deficit traces to unresolved V genes, and the cause of the others is not known. The V and J calls and clone size were taken over from that table, and D and trimming were inferred from the DNA. Present in this sample are tens of thousands of clones, roughly 94% of which were seen just once. The ten largest clonotypes hold 1.4% of the sample.

From the cysteine through the phenylalanine, the CDR3 covers 16 amino acids. Just CDR3 DNA is preserved here, 48 bases in frame from base 1. Per the germline V gene, SGHDN is the CDR1 and FVKESK is the CDR2. V has 3 bases trimmed and J has 1 base trimmed; junction bases matching no gene number 8. The sample is drawn from a study of cytomegalovirus exposure and HLA in healthy donors (dated by TCRdb to about 2017). Broadly, across the study: The 650 to 750 repertoires of the first cohort and the roughly 110 validation repertoires were produced on the same platform, according to a later analysis. The aim of the study was to test whether cataloging public T cell receptors could identify signatures of past pathogen exposure. In addition to the first cohort of 666 subjects, a separate validation cohort of under 150 different subjects was used. High-throughput TCR immunosequencing, statistical association of individual TCRs with disease status, and machine learning were combined to predict cytomegalovirus infection status. General findings and caveats noted by the study authors: In vitro tests confirmed that a few of the cytomegalovirus-associated TCR beta chains recognize cytomegalovirus antigens. In both the original and validation cohorts, the classifier was reported to diagnose cytomegalovirus status with high specificity and sensitivity. Subsequent analysis determined that TCRs grouped into clusters in the first cohort also showed a tendency toward co-occurrence across the roughly 110 validation repertoires, and 85% to 95% of cluster scores exceeded 0. It was suggested by the authors that the approach could potentially be generalized to other disease states and immunological phenotypes. A total of fewer than 200 TCR beta chains were listed by the study as associated with cytomegalovirus. A later analysis lacked HLA typing for the validation cohort, so it scored co-occurrence in that cohort across all 120 or so repertoires. Most TCR sequences were seen in very few donors, while some public TCRs were found in many individuals.

This chain is built from TRBV14 and TRBJ2-7, and 8 junctional nucleotides match TRBD1. The sequence came from a man aged 18-30 years in good health and CMV-seropositive. The sequenced sample was PBMCs. The CDR3 region reads CASSHDPGGISYEQYF. The DNA is TGTGCCAGCAGCCATGACCCAGGGGGCATTTCCTACGAGCAGTACTTC.